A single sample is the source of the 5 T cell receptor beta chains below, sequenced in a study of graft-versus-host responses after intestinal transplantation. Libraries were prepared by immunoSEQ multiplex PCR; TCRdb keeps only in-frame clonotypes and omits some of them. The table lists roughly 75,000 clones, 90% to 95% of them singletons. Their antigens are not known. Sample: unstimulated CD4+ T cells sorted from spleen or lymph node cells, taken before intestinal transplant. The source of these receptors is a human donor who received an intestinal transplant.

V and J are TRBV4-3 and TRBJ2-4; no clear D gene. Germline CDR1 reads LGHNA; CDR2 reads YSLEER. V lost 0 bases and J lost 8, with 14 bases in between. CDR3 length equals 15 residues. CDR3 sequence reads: CASSQDRNSRDIQYF. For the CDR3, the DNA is TGCGCCAGCAGCCAAGATAGGAATAGCAGAGACATTCAGTACTTC.

CDR3 DNA sequence: TGTGCCAGCAGCTACGGACTAGCGAATGAGCAGTTCTTC. This codes for CASSYGLANEQFF. The chain uses TRBV2 and TRBJ2-1; 9 bases fit TRBD2. Germline V gene data show CDR1 as SNHLY and CDR2 as FYNNEI. Trimming at V came to 6 bases and at J to 7 bases, leaving 4 bases not matched to a gene. This CDR3 is built from 13 residues.

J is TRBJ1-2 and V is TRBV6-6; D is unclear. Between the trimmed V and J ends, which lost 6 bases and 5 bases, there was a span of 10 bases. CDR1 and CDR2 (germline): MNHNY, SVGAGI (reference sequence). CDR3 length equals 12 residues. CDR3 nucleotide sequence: TGTGCCAGCAGCCTAGAAGCATATGGCTACACCTTC. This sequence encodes CASSLEAYGYTF.

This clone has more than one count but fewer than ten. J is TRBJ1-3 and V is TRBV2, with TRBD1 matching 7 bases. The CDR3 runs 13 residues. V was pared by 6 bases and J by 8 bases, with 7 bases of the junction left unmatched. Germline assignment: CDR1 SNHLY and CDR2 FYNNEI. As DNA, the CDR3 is TGTGCCAGCAGCCGGGACAGCCGGGACACCATATATTTT. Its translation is CASSRDSRDTIYF.

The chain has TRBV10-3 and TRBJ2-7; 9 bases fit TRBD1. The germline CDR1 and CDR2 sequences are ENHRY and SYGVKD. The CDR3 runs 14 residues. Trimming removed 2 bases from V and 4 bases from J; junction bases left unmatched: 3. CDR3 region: CAISEKGQGYEQYF. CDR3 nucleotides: TGTGCCATCAGTGAGAAGGGACAGGGTTACGAGCAGTACTTC.